The subject of this entry is one TCR beta chain. Its antigen is currently unknown. In the PCR, 60 Vbeta and 13 Jbeta primers were used. Using immunoSEQ multiplex PCR, the repertoire was profiled, and TCRdb retains in-frame clones only, with some absent. The table shows under 200,000 clones, with over 65% occurring only once. The data originate from a study of cytomegalovirus exposure and HLA in healthy donors. General observations from the study: Another analysis was done later, and it associated roughly 15,000 TCR beta sequences with HLA alleles at 0.05 false discovery rate. Previous analysis showed most TCR beta V segments were productive about 90% or about 30% of the time. In presence/absence analyses, roughly uniform sequencing depth across donors was assumed.

This CDR3 comprises 16 residues. Looked up from germline, CDR1 is SGDLS and CDR2 is YYNGEE. Trimming at V came to 4 bases and at J to 1 base, leaving 10 bases not matched to a gene. The clonotype was recovered from a man in his 60s in good health and CMV-seronegative. V and J are TRBV9 and TRBJ1-1, with 7 bases matching TRBD1. Sequenced sample: PBMCs. In DNA form, the CDR3 reads TGTGCCAGCAGCCTAAGGGACAGCCTTCCGAACACTGAAGCTTTCTTT. Amino acids: CASSLRDSLPNTEAFF.